These T cell receptor beta chains were read from a single sample in a study of T-cell memory formation after mild COVID-19. TCRdb recomputed calls from the 5' RACE reads with MiXCR, one row per CDR3 protein. The repertoire holds about 200,000 distinct CDR3 sequences, approximately 16% seen once, with 2.4% in the top ten. The sample consisted of PBMCs or a T cell subset sorted from them (not recorded which). These receptors were taken from an adult woman who had mild COVID-19 (a few samples of this study predate the infection). Cell type and time point are not known. CDR3s include the opening cysteine and the closing phenylalanine or tryptophan. Each record gives: D gene, J gene, V gene, clone size, CDR3 protein, CDR3 DNA. The D gene is left open where the match is weak. The listing skips clone size in some rows; elsewhere it reads once, few, many or a size class.

.,TRBJ1-5,TRBV2,.,CASSGAAGRVNQPQHF,TGTGCCAGCAGTGGGGCCGCAGGGAGGGTAAATCAGCCCCAGCATTTT
.,TRBJ2-7,TRBV6-5,few,CASSGTYEQYF,TGTGCCAGCAGCGGTACCTACGAGCAGTACTTC
.,TRBJ1-3,TRBV7-8,.,CASSPNPRGSETGNTIYF,TGTGCCAGCAGCCCTAATCCTCGGGGAAGCGAGACTGGAAACACCATATATTTT
.,TRBJ2-6,TRBV3-1,.,CASSQDVGANVLTF,TGTGCCAGCAGCCAAGATGTTGGGGCCAACGTCCTGACTTTC
.,TRBJ1-5,TRBV5-1,few,CASSVEGNQPQHF,TGCGCCAGCAGCGTGGAGGGCAATCAGCCCCAGCATTTT
.,TRBJ1-6,TRBV27,.,CASKLGSSYNSPLHF,TGTGCCAGCAAGCTGGGGAGCTCCTATAATTCACCCCTCCACTTT
.,TRBJ2-1,TRBV7-9,.,CASKVGTASNEQFF,TGTGCCAGCAAGGTCGGGACTGCTTCCAATGAGCAGTTCTTC
TRBD1,TRBJ2-1,TRBV9,.,CASSVVQGTINEQFF,TGTGCCAGCAGCGTAGTACAGGGGACAATCAATGAGCAGTTCTTC
.,TRBJ1-2,TRBV7-3,few,CASSFGGTGPYGYTF,TGTGCCAGCAGCTTTGGGGGAACGGGCCCCTATGGCTACACCTTC
TRBD1,TRBJ1-4,TRBV19,.,CATLRQGDEKLFF,TGTGCCACCCTCCGACAGGGGGATGAAAAACTGTTTTTT
.,TRBJ1-1,TRBV24-1,many,CATSDPNTEAFF,TGTGCCACCAGTGATCCTAACACTGAAGCTTTCTTT
.,TRBJ2-7,TRBV2,few,CASSERVSYEQYF,TGTGCCAGCAGTGAGCGGGTCTCCTACGAGCAGTACTTC
.,TRBJ1-1,TRBV20-1,few,CSAIQWGNTEAFF,TGCAGTGCCATACAATGGGGTAACACTGAAGCTTTCTTT
TRBD1,TRBJ2-2,TRBV10-3,.,CAIMGTVTGELFF,TGTGCCATCATGGGGACAGTCACCGGGGAGCTGTTTTTT
TRBD2,TRBJ2-3,TRBV27,many,CASSSPRGAGAGRDTQYF,TGTGCCAGCAGTTCCCCCAGGGGAGCGGGGGCCGGCCGAGATACGCAGTATTTT
.,TRBJ1-6,TRBV12-3/TRBV12-4,.,CASSLGYDNSPLHF,TGTGCCAGCAGTTTAGGGTACGACAATTCACCCCTCCACTTT
TRBD1,TRBJ2-3,TRBV7-2,.,CASSLRNRDRAQYF,TGTGCCAGCAGCTTAAGGAACCGGGACAGGGCGCAGTATTTT
.,TRBJ1-1,TRBV4-2,.,CASSQERTSEAFF,TGTGCCAGCAGCCAAGAAAGGACGTCTGAAGCTTTCTTT
TRBD1,TRBJ1-4,TRBV6-5,few,CASSYRPGGEKLFF,TGTGCCAGCAGTTACCGGCCAGGGGGTGAAAAACTGTTTTTT
.,TRBJ1-1,TRBV6-4,.,CASSVTGTSGGAFF,TGTGCCAGCAGTGTTACCGGGACATCAGGAGGAGCTTTCTTT
TRBD2,TRBJ2-5,TRBV5-6,few,CASSLEQREKETQYF,TGTGCCAGCAGCTTGGAGCAGCGGGAGAAAGAGACCCAGTACTTC
.,TRBJ1-6,TRBV5-1,.,CASSLDRGTNSPLHF,TGCGCCAGCAGCTTGGATAGGGGCACTAATTCACCCCTCCACTTT
.,TRBJ2-5,TRBV7-3,few,CASSLGGQGRTQYF,TGTGCCAGCAGCTTAGGCGGGCAGGGGCGGACCCAGTACTTC
TRBD1,TRBJ2-5,TRBV15,few,CATSSPRQGPVRTQYF,TGTGCCACCAGCAGTCCCCGACAGGGACCTGTGCGGACCCAGTACTTC
.,TRBJ2-7,TRBV3-1,few,CASSPEGWKQYF,TGTGCCAGCAGCCCCGAGGGGTGGAAGCAGTACTTC
.,TRBJ1-3,TRBV2,.,CASSRGSSGNTIYF,TGTGCCAGCAGCAGGGGATCCTCTGGAAACACCATATATTTT
.,TRBJ1-1,TRBV7-9,few,CASSSLGEAFF,TGTGCCAGCAGCTCACTTGGTGAAGCTTTCTTT
.,TRBJ1-6,TRBV6-6,.,CASSYSAVNSPLHF,TGTGCCAGCAGTTACTCGGCAGTTAATTCACCCCTCCACTTT
.,TRBJ2-1,TRBV5-1,many,CASSPRGGGSSNEQFF,TGCGCCAGCAGTCCCCGAGGGGGGGGATCATCAAATGAGCAGTTCTTC
.,TRBJ1-2,TRBV5-1,few,CASSPDRQNYGYTF,TGCGCCAGCAGCCCGGACAGACAGAACTATGGCTACACCTTC
.,TRBJ1-1,TRBV5-1,.,CASSPLGAETEAFF,TGCGCCAGCAGCCCCCTGGGGGCGGAGACTGAAGCTTTCTTT
.,TRBJ2-7,TRBV9,.,CASSVEVFREQYF,TGTGCCAGCAGCGTAGAAGTCTTCAGAGAGCAGTACTTC
TRBD1,TRBJ1-2,TRBV29-1,.,CSGGTGDGYTF,TGCAGCGGCGGGACAGGGGATGGCTACACCTTC
TRBD2,TRBJ2-3,TRBV11-2,few,CASSSIKGRGERDTQYF,TGTGCCAGCAGCTCCATAAAGGGGCGGGGGGAGAGAGATACGCAGTATTTT
.,TRBJ1-1,TRBV7-9,.,CASSSSGGLEAFF,TGTGCCAGCAGCTCTAGTGGGGGTTTAGAGGCTTTCTTT
.,TRBJ1-5,TRBV7-9,.,CASSLMGNQPQHF,TGTGCCAGCAGCTTGATGGGAAATCAGCCCCAGCATTTT
.,TRBJ1-6,TRBV11-2,many,CASSLGRSVRRGSSPLHF,TGTGCCAGCAGCTTAGGTCGCTCTGTACGACGCGGGAGTTCACCCCTCCACTTT
.,TRBJ2-7,TRBV7-9,few,CASSPGTLHQYF,TGTGCCAGCAGCCCCGGGACTCTGCATCAGTACTTC
.,TRBJ1-3,TRBV20-1,.,CSAIQSRSGNTIYF,TGCAGTGCTATCCAGTCCCGCTCTGGAAACACCATATATTTT
.,TRBJ2-3,TRBV7-2,few,CASSLVSGMDTQYF,TGTGCCAGCAGCTTAGTATCGGGGATGGATACGCAGTATTTT
TRBD2,TRBJ2-3,TRBV20-1,.,CSARSVGRVADTQYF,TGCAGTGCTAGAAGTGTCGGGAGGGTTGCAGATACGCAGTATTTT
.,TRBJ1-2,TRBV12-3/TRBV12-4,few,CASSWGGLGYGYTF,TGTGCCAGCAGCTGGGGGGGGCTTGGTTATGGCTACACCTTC
.,TRBJ2-7,TRBV5-1,few,CASRLLGSYEQYF,TGCGCCAGCCGACTCCTCGGCTCCTACGAGCAGTACTTC
.,TRBJ1-6,TRBV7-2,few,CASSRVGGSGSPLHF,TGTGCCAGCAGCCGGGTTGGGGGTAGTGGTTCACCCCTCCACTTT
.,TRBJ2-6,TRBV9,once,CASSAGRIRVRSGANVLTF,TGTGCCAGCAGCGCAGGGAGGATAAGGGTACGATCTGGGGCCAACGTCCTGACTTTC
TRBD2,TRBJ2-3,TRBV7-2,.,CASIIGGPGLAGPPRWSADTQYF,TGTGCCAGCATCATAGGGGGGCCGGGACTAGCGGGCCCCCCCCGGTGGTCGGCAGATACGCAGTATTTT
TRBD1,TRBJ2-3,TRBV9,once,CASSPAGGMSTDTQYF,TGTGCCAGCAGCCCAGCAGGGGGTATGAGCACAGATACGCAGTATTTT
.,TRBJ2-7,TRBV7-2,few,CASSLVGSLYEQYF,TGTGCCAGCAGCTTAGTGGGTAGCCTCTACGAGCAGTACTTC
TRBD2,TRBJ2-2,TRBV4-3,many,CASSQDLQTSGRNIGSGELFF,TGCGCCAGCAGCCAAGACCTGCAGACTAGCGGGAGGAATATAGGCTCCGGGGAGCTGTTTTTT
.,TRBJ1-6,TRBV20-1,.,CSAPDRSSYNSPLHF,TGCAGTGCTCCCGACAGGAGCTCCTATAATTCACCCCTCCACTTT
.,TRBJ2-7,TRBV24-1,few,CATSGQVGDEQYF,TGTGCCACCAGTGGGCAGGTCGGGGACGAGCAGTACTTC
TRBD2,TRBJ2-3,TRBV7-3,few,CASSVSGSRDTQYF,TGTGCCAGCAGCGTAAGCGGGAGCCGAGATACGCAGTATTTT
.,TRBJ2-1,TRBV18,.,CASSPRGREDEQFF,TGTGCCAGCTCACCAAGGGGTAGGGAGGATGAGCAGTTCTTC
.,TRBJ2-7,TRBV11-1,few,CASSMTTSYEQYF,TGTGCCAGCAGCATGACAACTTCCTACGAGCAGTACTTC